A selection of T cell receptor beta chains follows, all from one sample in a study of technical replicates of blood from a few donors. Assay used: immunoSEQ multiplex PCR; TCRdb lists only in-frame clones, some missing. The table includes some 74,000 clones, 95% to 96% detected once. Material: T cells isolated from PBMCs. The receptor source for this set is a human donor in good health. CDR3s include the opening cysteine and the closing phenylalanine or tryptophan. The order of the fields is CDR3 DNA, CDR3 protein, J gene, clone size, V gene, D gene. D genes are given only for firm matches. The size of a clone is reported for some rows only, either as once, few or many, or as a class for expanded clones.

DNA: TGTGCCTGGAATTGGGGGGGCGTAGCGGAGGCTTACAATGAGCAGTTCTTC; CDR3: CAWNWGGVAEAYNEQFF; J: TRBJ2-1; size: -; V: TRBV30; D: -
DNA: TGCGCCAGCAGCCTCCTGGAGGTTTCGGGGGAAGCTTTCTTT; CDR3: CASSLLEVSGEAFF; J: TRBJ1-1; size: -; V: TRBV4-1; D: -
DNA: TGTGCCAGCGGTACATTAAACTACGAGCAGTACTTC; CDR3: CASGTLNYEQYF; J: TRBJ2-7; size: -; V: TRBV7-9; D: -
DNA: TGTGCCAGCAGTGACTGGACATCCCCAAATGAGCAGTTCTTC; CDR3: CASSDWTSPNEQFF; J: TRBJ2-1; size: -; V: TRBV25-1; D: -
DNA: TGCGCCAGCAGCTTGGCATCGGTTCTCGGTGAAGCTTTCTTT; CDR3: CASSLASVLGEAFF; J: TRBJ1-1; size: -; V: TRBV5-1; D: -
DNA: TGCAGCGTTCTTAGGACAGCTAGCACAGATACGCAGTATTTT; CDR3: CSVLRTASTDTQYF; J: TRBJ2-3; size: -; V: TRBV29-1; D: -
DNA: TGCGCCAGCGGATGGACGGGGGAATGGGAAGAAAGCACAGATACGCAGTATTTT; CDR3: CASGWTGEWEESTDTQYF; J: TRBJ2-3; size: -; V: TRBV10-2; D: -
DNA: TGTGCCAGCCCCCCGGGGGGCGGGAGTAATGACTACGAGCAGTACTTC; CDR3: CASPPGGGSNDYEQYF; J: TRBJ2-7; size: -; V: TRBV28; D: -
DNA: TGCGCCAGCAGCTTGGGCACAGGGTTTCCCCCCCCTGGGGCCAACGTCCTGACTTTC; CDR3: CASSLGTGFPPPGANVLTF; J: TRBJ2-6; size: -; V: TRBV5-1; D: -
DNA: TGTGCCAGCAGCTTAAACAACAGGGGGCCCTACGAGCAGTACTTC; CDR3: CASSLNNRGPYEQYF; J: TRBJ2-7; size: -; V: TRBV11-3; D: TRBD1
DNA: TGTGCCAGCAGCCCTAACCCAGGGGTAGACACCTTC; CDR3: CASSPNPGVDTF; J: TRBJ1-2; size: -; V: TRBV6-5; D: -
DNA: TGTGCCAGCAGTAAGGACATAAAGCAGTTCTTC; CDR3: CASSKDIKQFF; J: TRBJ2-1; size: once; V: TRBV7-2; D: -
DNA: TGTGCCAGCAGCCCGGGGGTGGACACCGGGGAGCTGTTTTTT; CDR3: CASSPGVDTGELFF; J: TRBJ2-2; size: once; V: TRBV11-2; D: -
DNA: TGTGCCAGTAACTCCGGGATAAGGGGGGGCGAGCAGTACTTC; CDR3: CASNSGIRGGEQYF; J: TRBJ2-7; size: -; V: TRBV19; D: -
DNA: TGTGCCAGCAGCTTGGACAGGGTGCAGTTCTTC; CDR3: CASSLDRVQFF; J: TRBJ2-1; size: -; V: TRBV5-6; D: -
DNA: TGCAGCGTCCCGGGACTAGCGGGTTTACTCTTC; CDR3: CSVPGLAGLLF; J: TRBJ2-7; size: -; V: TRBV29-1; D: TRBD2
DNA: TGTGCCAGCAGCTTGGAACAGGGGACGCATAATGAGCAGTTCTTC; CDR3: CASSLEQGTHNEQFF; J: TRBJ2-1; size: -; V: TRBV5-8; D: TRBD1
DNA: TGCGCCAGCAGCCAAGTTCTAGGCACCACCGGGGAGCTGTTTTTT; CDR3: CASSQVLGTTGELFF; J: TRBJ2-2; size: -; V: TRBV4-1; D: -
DNA: TGTGCCAGCAGCGCCAACAGGGGAAACACTGAAGCTTTCTTT; CDR3: CASSANRGNTEAFF; J: TRBJ1-1; size: once; V: TRBV9; D: TRBD1
DNA: TGTGCCAGCAGTCGGGACAGGAGGACCTACGAGCAGTACTTC; CDR3: CASSRDRRTYEQYF; J: TRBJ2-7; size: -; V: TRBV6-5; D: TRBD1
DNA: TGTGCCGCCACGGGACTCTTATACAATGAGCAGTTCTTC; CDR3: CAATGLLYNEQFF; J: TRBJ2-1; size: -; V: TRBV10-3; D: -
DNA: TGTGCCATCAGTGAGCGGGGAAGCTCCTACGAGCAGTACTTC; CDR3: CAISERGSSYEQYF; J: TRBJ2-7; size: -; V: TRBV10-3; D: -
DNA: TGTGCCAGCTCACCACCTCAGGGCTCTGGAAACACCATATATTTT; CDR3: CASSPPQGSGNTIYF; J: TRBJ1-3; size: few; V: TRBV18; D: -
DNA: TGTGCCAGCAGGGAAGGGATAGGGGACTATGGCTACACCTTC; CDR3: CASREGIGDYGYTF; J: TRBJ1-2; size: few; V: TRBV28; D: -
DNA: TGTGCCAGCAGTGAAATGGGTCTAGCTTACTACGAGCAGTACTTC; CDR3: CASSEMGLAYYEQYF; J: TRBJ2-7; size: -; V: TRBV2; D: -
DNA: TGCGCCAGCAGCCAAGGTATAGGGGGAGAGACCCAGTACTTC; CDR3: CASSQGIGGETQYF; J: TRBJ2-5; size: -; V: TRBV4-1; D: -
DNA: TGTGCCAGCAGTTCCGACAGCAACACTGAAGCTTTCTTT; CDR3: CASSSDSNTEAFF; J: TRBJ1-1; size: -; V: TRBV5-4; D: -
DNA: TGTGCCAGCAGCCCATTAGAGGATTTAATGAACACTGAAGCTTTCTTT; CDR3: CASSPLEDLMNTEAFF; J: TRBJ1-1; size: -; V: TRBV16; D: -
DNA: TGCGCCAGCAGCTTGGGGGACAGCTCCTACGAGCAGTACTTC; CDR3: CASSLGDSSYEQYF; J: TRBJ2-7; size: -; V: TRBV5-1; D: TRBD1
DNA: TGTGCCAGCAGATCGACTAGCGGGAGTCGCACCGGGGAGCTGTTTTTT; CDR3: CASRSTSGSRTGELFF; J: TRBJ2-2; size: -; V: TRBV7-9; D: TRBD2
DNA: TGTGCCAGCAGCCCCCAGGCAGGGAACACTGAAGCTTTCTTT; CDR3: CASSPQAGNTEAFF; J: TRBJ1-1; size: -; V: TRBV7-3; D: -
DNA: TGTGCCAGCAGCTTAGCCCACCCAGGGGGACGCGGGGAGCTGTTTTTT; CDR3: CASSLAHPGGRGELFF; J: TRBJ2-2; size: -; V: TRBV7-6; D: TRBD1
DNA: TGTGCCAGCAGCTTGCGGCAGGAGGTCGAAAAACTGTTTTTT; CDR3: CASSLRQEVEKLFF; J: TRBJ1-4; size: -; V: TRBV5-4; D: -
DNA: TGCGCCAGCAGCTTGGACGCGGTCGCCTACGAGCAGTACTTC; CDR3: CASSLDAVAYEQYF; J: TRBJ2-7; size: -; V: TRBV5-1; D: -
DNA: TGTGCCAGCAGCTTGGGGACAGGCTCTGGGGCCAACGTCCTGACTTTC; CDR3: CASSLGTGSGANVLTF; J: TRBJ2-6; size: -; V: TRBV5-4; D: TRBD1
DNA: TGTGCCAGCTGGGATAGGGGGCTATCGAACACCGGGGAGCTGTTTTTT; CDR3: CASWDRGLSNTGELFF; J: TRBJ2-2; size: once; V: TRBV28; D: TRBD1
DNA: TGTGCCAGTAGCCTTAGGGGGACGATCTACGAGCAGTACTTC; CDR3: CASSLRGTIYEQYF; J: TRBJ2-7; size: -; V: TRBV19; D: -
DNA: TGCGCCAGCAGCTTTAGTTTTTTGACAGGGAAGTACACTGAAGCTTTCTTT; CDR3: CASSFSFLTGKYTEAFF; J: TRBJ1-1; size: -; V: TRBV5-1; D: TRBD1
DNA: TGTGCCAGCAGAGGGGACAGAGGGGAATTCAATCAGCCCCAGCATTTT; CDR3: CASRGDRGEFNQPQHF; J: TRBJ1-5; size: -; V: TRBV2; D: TRBD1
DNA: TGTGCCAGCAGCCTAAAGGGAAACACCATATATTTT; CDR3: CASSLKGNTIYF; J: TRBJ1-3; size: -; V: TRBV28; D: -
DNA: TGTGCCAGCAGCTTAGACTCTTGGGGACAGGATAATGAAAAACTGTTTTTT; CDR3: CASSLDSWGQDNEKLFF; J: TRBJ1-4; size: -; V: TRBV11-2; D: TRBD1
DNA: TGTGCCAGCAGTGAACTAGCGGGAGGTGGGGATACGCAGTATTTT; CDR3: CASSELAGGGDTQYF; J: TRBJ2-3; size: few; V: TRBV6-1; D: TRBD2
DNA: TGCGCCAGCAGCCAAGATTTTGGCGGGAGCACCTACAATGAGCAGTTCTTC; CDR3: CASSQDFGGSTYNEQFF; J: TRBJ2-1; size: -; V: TRBV4-1; D: TRBD2
DNA: TGTGCTAGTGGTTTGCGCGGGGGCCTGAGCACAGATACGCAGTATTTT; CDR3: CASGLRGGLSTDTQYF; J: TRBJ2-3; size: -; V: TRBV12-5; D: -